Listed below are T cell receptor beta chains from one sample, sequenced in a study of post-analysis software for immune sequencing data. TCRdb passed the PCR reads through MiXCR, listing each CDR3 protein once. The sample lists 800,000 to 950,000 distinct CDR3 sequences, approximately 53% occurring once. Sequenced sample: blood. These receptors originate from a girl between 5 and 17 years old with multiple sclerosis. Both conserved end residues are part of each CDR3. A D gene is named only where the DNA matches it firmly. Clone size appears in some rows only: once, few, many, or a class for an expanded clone.

cdr3_nt cdr3_aa d_call j_call v_call clone_size
TGTGCCAGCAGTTTGCCCGGGACTAGAGCTACAGATACGCAGTATTTT CASSLPGTRATDTQYF TRBD2 TRBJ2-3 TRBV12-3/TRBV12-4 -
TGTGCCTGGAGTGGGGGGGACTATGGCTACACCTTC CAWSGGDYGYTF - TRBJ1-2 TRBV30 -
TGCGCCAGCAGCCAAGATCCAGGCAACACTGAAGCTTTCTTT CASSQDPGNTEAFF - TRBJ1-1 TRBV4-1 few
TGTGCCAGCAGCTTACGGGCGGGGGGGAGCTCCAACAATGAGCAGTTCTTC CASSLRAGGSSNNEQFF TRBD2 TRBJ2-1 TRBV7-9 -
TGCAGTGCTATTAATAGCAATCAGCCCCCGCATTTT CSAINSNQPPHF - TRBJ1-5 TRBV20-1 -
TGCAGTGCTAGCACCGGTAGGAACAATGAGCAGTTCTTC CSASTGRNNEQFF - TRBJ2-1 TRBV20-1 -
TGTGCCAGCAGCCCCGGGGTAGTCCCCTACGAGCAGTACTTC CASSPGVVPYEQYF - TRBJ2-7 TRBV7-6 -
TGCGCCAGCAGCACCGAAACCTTGCACGAGCAGTACTTC CASSTETLHEQYF - TRBJ2-7 TRBV5-1 few
TGCAGCGTACTAGCGGGAGGTCTCGACAACGAGCAGTACTTC CSVLAGGLDNEQYF TRBD2 TRBJ2-7 TRBV29-1 few
TGTGCCAGCAGTCGAAGTCAAACGGCGGGCGGCTACACCTTC CASSRSQTAGGYTF - TRBJ1-2 TRBV25-1 -
TGTGCCAGCAGGGCCAGCGCCATGGCCAACGTCCTGACTTTC CASRASAMANVLTF - TRBJ2-6 TRBV6-1 once
TGCAGTGCAACTAGCGCATTAGGGTACGAGCAGTACTTC CSATSALGYEQYF TRBD2 TRBJ2-7 TRBV20-1 -
TGTGCCAGCAGCTACTTTCGGGGACAGTTGTCTGGGGCCAACGTCCTGACTTTC CASSYFRGQLSGANVLTF TRBD1 TRBJ2-6 TRBV6-5 few
TGTGCCAGCACTCTTAAGAGCGCGCCGCAGTACTTC CASTLKSAPQYF - TRBJ2-5 TRBV2 few
TGCAGTGCCCGCGGTGAGGCACCCACCCGGGAGCAGTTCTTC CSARGEAPTREQFF - TRBJ2-1 TRBV20-1 -
TGTGCCATCAGTGTGGCTGGCAGGTCGGTTAATTCACCCCTCCACTTT CAISVAGRSVNSPLHF - TRBJ1-6 TRBV10-3 -
TGTGCCAGCAGTTACACCAGGGTAACTAATGAAAAACTGTTTTTT CASSYTRVTNEKLFF - TRBJ1-4 TRBV6-6 -
TGCGCCAGCAGCTCCCTCGGGACTAGCGGGGGATCCTACGAGCAGTACTTC CASSSLGTSGGSYEQYF TRBD2 TRBJ2-7 TRBV5-1 -
TGTGCCAGCAGCTTAGGCTCCGACGGCGGTTCGGGCTACACCTTC CASSLGSDGGSGYTF - TRBJ1-2 TRBV13 -
TGCGCCAGTAGCCAGATAAGTGGGTATGGCTACACCTTC CASSQISGYGYTF - TRBJ1-2 TRBV4-1 -
TGCGCCAGCAGCTTGGCGGGACTCGACTATGGCTACACCTTC CASSLAGLDYGYTF - TRBJ1-2 TRBV5-1 once
TGTGCCAGCAGCCAGATACGGAACACTGGGGAGCTGTTTTTT CASSQIRNTGELFF - TRBJ2-2 TRBV7-9 -
TGTGCCAGCAAAGGGGGACAGGTGACTCAAAATTCACCCCTCCACTTT CASKGGQVTQNSPLHF TRBD1 TRBJ1-6 TRBV12-3/TRBV12-4 -
TGTGCTAGTGGTTTGGCCAATCAGCCCCAGCATTTT CASGLANQPQHF - TRBJ1-5 TRBV12-5 -
TGCAGCGCTGAAGGGACAGGGGGCAGTAATGAAAAACTGTTTTTT CSAEGTGGSNEKLFF TRBD1 TRBJ1-4 TRBV29-1 -
TGTGCCAGTCGCACCTCGGGACGGTTGTACGGGGAGCAGTACTTC CASRTSGRLYGEQYF - TRBJ2-7 TRBV2 -
TGTGCCAGCAGCTCCATTAGCGGGGGGGAGACCCAGTACTTC CASSSISGGETQYF TRBD2 TRBJ2-5 TRBV6-6 -
TGTGCCAGCGGCTCTCCCCCGGGACAGCTCGCAACTAATGAAAAACTGTTTTTT CASGSPPGQLATNEKLFF TRBD1 TRBJ1-4 TRBV7-9 -
TGCGCCAGCAGCAAAGGGACAGGCGTACAGTCCTACAATGAGCAGTTCTTC CASSKGTGVQSYNEQFF TRBD1 TRBJ2-1 TRBV5-1 -
TGCAGTGCCATTACAGGAGATGCTCAGCCCCAGCATTTT CSAITGDAQPQHF - TRBJ1-5 TRBV20-1 many
TGTGCCAGCAGCTTTGGGACAGAAAAAAACTATGGCTACACCTTC CASSFGTEKNYGYTF TRBD1 TRBJ1-2 TRBV7-9 -
TGCAGCGTTGCGCGGGTCTCCTACAATGAGCAGTTCTTC CSVARVSYNEQFF - TRBJ2-1 TRBV29-1 -
TGCAGTGCTAGTTTCCCGACAGGGGTTCAAGAGACCCAGTACTTC CSASFPTGVQETQYF TRBD1 TRBJ2-5 TRBV20-1 -
TGTGCCAGCAGGACCCCTACTGAAGCTTTCTTT CASRTPTEAFF - TRBJ1-1 TRBV6-5 few
TGTGCCACCAGCTCCTGGGACAGGGTGCCCTACGAGCAGTACTTC CATSSWDRVPYEQYF TRBD1 TRBJ2-7 TRBV15 -
TGCAGCGTTATAGGACAGGGGTACGAGCAGTACTTC CSVIGQGYEQYF TRBD1 TRBJ2-7 TRBV29-1 few
TGCGCCAGCAGTGAGTCGAGGGGGGAAGACTACGAGCAGTACTTC CASSESRGEDYEQYF - TRBJ2-7 TRBV10-2 -
TGTGCCAGCAGTTACAGACAGTCCCAGGACAGGGTCTACGAGCAGTACTTC CASSYRQSQDRVYEQYF TRBD1 TRBJ2-7 TRBV6-5 -
TGTGCTAGTGGTTACCCTCCTGGGGCGAGCTCCTACAATGAGCAGTTCTTC CASGYPPGASSYNEQFF - TRBJ2-1 TRBV12-5 -
TGTGCCAGCAGCTTGGCCGTGGGCTTGAACACTGAAGCTTTCTTT CASSLAVGLNTEAFF - TRBJ1-1 TRBV5-5 few
TGCGCCAGCAGCTTGGGACCTATAGCGGGGCTTAGCACAGATACGCAGTATTTT CASSLGPIAGLSTDTQYF TRBD2 TRBJ2-3 TRBV5-1 -
TGCAGCGTTGGTGCGAGTAACTATGGCTACACCTTC CSVGASNYGYTF - TRBJ1-2 TRBV29-1 -
TGTGCCAGCAGCCTCCTGGAGGGAGAGACCCAGTACTTC CASSLLEGETQYF - TRBJ2-5 TRBV6-4 -
TGTGCCAGCAGTAGAGCACCAGGAGGACAGCCCCAGCATTTT CASSRAPGGQPQHF - TRBJ1-5 TRBV6-6 -
TGTGCCAGCAGCTTAGGGCTAGCGGGGACTTCCTACGAGCAGTACTTC CASSLGLAGTSYEQYF TRBD2 TRBJ2-7 TRBV7-2 -
TGTGCCAGCAGTTTAGCTTCAGGGTTCGGGGCCAACGTCCTGACTTTC CASSLASGFGANVLTF - TRBJ2-6 TRBV12-3/TRBV12-4 -
TGCAGTGCTAACGGACAGGCGGGGGGGAACTACGAGCAGTACTTC CSANGQAGGNYEQYF TRBD2 TRBJ2-7 TRBV20-1 -
TGCGCCAGCAGCACGGGACTAGCCCAAGGCCCCTACGAGCAGTACTTC CASSTGLAQGPYEQYF TRBD2 TRBJ2-7 TRBV5-1 -
TGCAGTGCTAGAGAAGACGGGGGCGGGGAGACCCAGTACTTC CSAREDGGGETQYF - TRBJ2-5 TRBV20-1 -
TGTGCCAGCAGTCCGTTTGGGACAACAGGGGACAGGGGAAACTATGGCTACACCTTC CASSPFGTTGDRGNYGYTF TRBD1 TRBJ1-2 TRBV12-3/TRBV12-4 -
TGCAGTGCTAGCCCGACGAACTACGAGCAGTACTTC CSASPTNYEQYF - TRBJ2-7 TRBV20-1 -